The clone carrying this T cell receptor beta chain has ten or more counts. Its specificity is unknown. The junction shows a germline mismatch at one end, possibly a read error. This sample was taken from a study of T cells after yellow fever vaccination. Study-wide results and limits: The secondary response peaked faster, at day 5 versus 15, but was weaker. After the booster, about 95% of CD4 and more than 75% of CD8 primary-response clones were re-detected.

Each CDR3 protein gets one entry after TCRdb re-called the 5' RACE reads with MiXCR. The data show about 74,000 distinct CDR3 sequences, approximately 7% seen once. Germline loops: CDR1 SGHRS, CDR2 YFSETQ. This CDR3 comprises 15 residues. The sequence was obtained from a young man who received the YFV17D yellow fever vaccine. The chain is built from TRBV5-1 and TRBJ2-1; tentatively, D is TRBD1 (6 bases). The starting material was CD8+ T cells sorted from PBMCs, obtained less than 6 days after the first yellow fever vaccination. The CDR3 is CASRDQGIGYDEQFF. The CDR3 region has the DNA TGCGCCAGCAGGGACCAGGGGATAGGCTACGATGAGCAGTTCTTC. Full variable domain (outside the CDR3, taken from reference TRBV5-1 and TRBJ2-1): KAGVTQTPRYLIKTRGQQVTLSCSPISGHRSVSWYQQTPGQGLQFLFEYFSETQRNKGNFPGRFSGRQFSNSRSEMNVSTLELGDSALYLCASRDQGIGYDEQFFGPGTRLTVL.